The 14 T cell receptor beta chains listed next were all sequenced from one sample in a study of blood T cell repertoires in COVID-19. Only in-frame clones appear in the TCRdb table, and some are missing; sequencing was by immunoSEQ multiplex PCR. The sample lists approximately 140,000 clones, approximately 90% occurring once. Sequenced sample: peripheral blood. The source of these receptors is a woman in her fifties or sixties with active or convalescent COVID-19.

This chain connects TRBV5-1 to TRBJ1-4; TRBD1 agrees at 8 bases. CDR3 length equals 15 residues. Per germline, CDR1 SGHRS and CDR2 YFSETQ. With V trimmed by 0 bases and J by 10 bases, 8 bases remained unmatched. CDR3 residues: CASSLGARGQGKLFF. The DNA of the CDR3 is TGCGCCAGCAGCTTGGGGGCCAGGGGGCAGGGAAAACTGTTTTTT.

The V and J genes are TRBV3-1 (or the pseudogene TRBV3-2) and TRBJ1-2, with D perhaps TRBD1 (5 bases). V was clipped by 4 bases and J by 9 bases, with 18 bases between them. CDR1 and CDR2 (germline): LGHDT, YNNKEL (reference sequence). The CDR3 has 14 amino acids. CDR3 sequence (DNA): TGTGCCAGCAGCCCCCAACCCCAGGGAAGCAGCTACACCTTC. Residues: CASSPQPQGSSYTF.

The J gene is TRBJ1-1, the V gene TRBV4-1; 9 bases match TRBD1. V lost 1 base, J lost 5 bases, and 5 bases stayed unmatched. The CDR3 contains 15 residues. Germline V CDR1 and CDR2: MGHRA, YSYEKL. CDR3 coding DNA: TGCGCCAGCAGCCAAGCACACAGGGGGCGAACTGAAGCTTTCTTT. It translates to CASSQAHRGRTEAFF.

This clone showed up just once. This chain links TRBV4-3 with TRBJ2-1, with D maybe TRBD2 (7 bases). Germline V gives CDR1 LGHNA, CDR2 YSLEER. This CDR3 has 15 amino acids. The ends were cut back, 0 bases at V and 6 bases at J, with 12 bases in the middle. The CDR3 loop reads CASSQDLGGANEQFF. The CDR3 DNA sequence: TGCGCCAGCAGCCAAGATCTAGGGGGGGCCAATGAGCAGTTCTTC.

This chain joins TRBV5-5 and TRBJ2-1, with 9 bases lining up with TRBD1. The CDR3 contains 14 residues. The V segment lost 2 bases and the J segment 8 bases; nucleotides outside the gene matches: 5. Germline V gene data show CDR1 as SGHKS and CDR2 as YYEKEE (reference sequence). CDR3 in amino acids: CASSFPQGADEQFF. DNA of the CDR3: TGTGCCAGCAGCTTCCCACAGGGGGCCGATGAGCAGTTCTTC.

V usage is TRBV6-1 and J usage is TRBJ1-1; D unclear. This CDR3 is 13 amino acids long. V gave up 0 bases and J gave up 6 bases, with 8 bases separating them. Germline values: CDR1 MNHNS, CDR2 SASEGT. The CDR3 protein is CASSEAWSAEAFF. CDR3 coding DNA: TGTGCCAGCAGTGAAGCGTGGAGCGCTGAAGCTTTCTTT.

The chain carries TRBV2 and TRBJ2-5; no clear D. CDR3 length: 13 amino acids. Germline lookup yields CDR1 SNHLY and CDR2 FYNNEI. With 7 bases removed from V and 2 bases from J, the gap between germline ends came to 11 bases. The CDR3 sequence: CASNLVQQETQYF. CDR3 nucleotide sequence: TGTGCCAGCAATCTAGTCCAACAAGAGACCCAGTACTTC.

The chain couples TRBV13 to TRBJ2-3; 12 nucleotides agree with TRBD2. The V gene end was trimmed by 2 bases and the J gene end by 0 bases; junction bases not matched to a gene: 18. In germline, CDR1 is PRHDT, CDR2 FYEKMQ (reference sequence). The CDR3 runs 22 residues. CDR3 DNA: TGTGCCAGCAGCTTATCCCGGCACCTAGCGGGGGGGAAAAAGATTAGCACAGATACGCAGTATTTT. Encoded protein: CASSLSRHLAGGKKISTDTQYF.

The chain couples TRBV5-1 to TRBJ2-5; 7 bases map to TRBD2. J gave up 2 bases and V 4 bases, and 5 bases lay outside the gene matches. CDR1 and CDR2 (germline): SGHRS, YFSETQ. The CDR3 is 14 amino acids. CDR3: CASSRGVVQETQYF. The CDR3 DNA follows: TGCGCCAGCAGCCGGGGGGTTGTACAAGAGACCCAGTACTTC.

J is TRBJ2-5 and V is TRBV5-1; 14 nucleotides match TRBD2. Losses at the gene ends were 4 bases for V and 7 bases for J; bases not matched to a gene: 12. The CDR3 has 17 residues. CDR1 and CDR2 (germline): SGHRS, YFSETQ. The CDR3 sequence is CASSIGTSGGPQGTQYF. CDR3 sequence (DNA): TGCGCCAGCAGCATCGGGACTAGCGGGGGCCCCCAGGGGACCCAGTACTTC.

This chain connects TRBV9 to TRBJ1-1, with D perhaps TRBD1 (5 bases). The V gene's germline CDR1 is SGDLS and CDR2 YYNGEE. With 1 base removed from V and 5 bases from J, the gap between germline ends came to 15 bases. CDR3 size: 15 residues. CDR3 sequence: CASSVLQGGGTEAFF. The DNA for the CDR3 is TGTGCCAGCAGCGTACTCCAGGGCGGGGGGACTGAAGCTTTCTTT.

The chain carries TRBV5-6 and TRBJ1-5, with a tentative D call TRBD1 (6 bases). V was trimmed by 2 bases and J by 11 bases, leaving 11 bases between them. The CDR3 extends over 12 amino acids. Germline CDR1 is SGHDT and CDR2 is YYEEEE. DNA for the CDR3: TGTGCCAGCAGCTTACAGGGTAAGGCCCAGCATTTT. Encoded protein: CASSLQGKAQHF. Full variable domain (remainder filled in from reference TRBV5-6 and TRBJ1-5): DAGVTQSPTHLIKTRGQQVTLRCSPKSGHDTVSWYQQALGQGPQFIFQYYEEEERQRGNFPDRFSGHQFPNYSSELNVNALLLGDSALYLCASSLQGKAQHFGDGTRLSIL.

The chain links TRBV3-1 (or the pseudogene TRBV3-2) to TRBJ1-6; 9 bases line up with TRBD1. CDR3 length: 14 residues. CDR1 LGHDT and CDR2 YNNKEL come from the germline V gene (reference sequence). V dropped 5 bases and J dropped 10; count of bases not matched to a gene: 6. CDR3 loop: CASSGTGLISPLHF. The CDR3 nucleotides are TGTGCCAGCAGCGGGACAGGGTTAATCTCACCCCTCCACTTT.

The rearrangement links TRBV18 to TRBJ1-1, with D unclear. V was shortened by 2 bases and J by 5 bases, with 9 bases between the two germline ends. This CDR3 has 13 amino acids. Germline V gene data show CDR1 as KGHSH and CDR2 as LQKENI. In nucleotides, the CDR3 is TGTGCCAGCTCACCAGGTAGTTGGACTGAAGCTTTCTTT. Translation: CASSPGSWTEAFF.